The source of this T cell receptor beta chain is a study of blood T cell repertoires in COVID-19. Study at large: COVID-19 samples, acute and convalescent, were from the United States, Italy and Spain. PBMCs, B-cell-depleted T cells, or T cells provided the cDNA or gDNA that made up the material.

Study processing details: It was from reference gene primer amplification that nucleated cell counts were estimated. Profiled with immunoSEQ multiplex PCR; TCRdb holds only in-frame clones, not every one. V and J calls plus clone size are reproduced from that table; the DNA served to infer D and trimming. The sample has 170,000 or so clones, approximately 80% seen once; the top ten hold under 3.5%. Trimming took 3 bases from V and 5 from J; bases not matched to a gene: 5. Germline V gene sequence: CDR1 SGHRS, CDR2 YFSETQ. The CDR3 has 15 residues. This clone occurred a few times. The chain employs TRBV5-1 and TRBJ2-2; 9 nucleotides align to TRBD1. The specimen was peripheral blood. The sequence was collected from a woman aged 55-75 years with acute or convalescent COVID-19. The CDR3 here is CASSSTGGSTGELFF. The CDR3 coding sequence is TGCGCCAGCAGCTCGACAGGGGGAAGTACCGGGGAGCTGTTTTTT.